Reported below is one TCR beta chain. The antigen is unknown. Other DNA sequences within the sample encode an identical CDR3. V shed 6 bases and J shed 2 bases, with 11 bases lying between them. CDR1 is KGHSH, CDR2 LQKENI, per germline. CDR3 length: 13 residues. These data originate in a study of cytomegalovirus exposure and HLA in healthy donors. Overall study: Within the Caucasian-associated ancestry cluster were around 81% of the roughly 400 genotyped donors. Study outcomes and limitations: Sequencing likely generated an artifact that appeared as a cluster of highly shared sequence variants. Solely CMV serostatus was available to characterize immune exposure.

Primers: 60 Vbeta forward and 13 Jbeta reverse. Data came from immunoSEQ multiplex PCR; TCRdb stores just in-frame clones and leaves some out. The sample includes about 180,000 clones, over 75% of them seen just once. This chain connects TRBV18 to TRBJ2-7; D possibly corresponds to TRBD1 (6 bases). This sequence was found in a man in his forties or fifties in good health and CMV-seropositive. The specimen sequenced was PBMCs. The CDR3 bases are TGTGCCAGCTCTCCCGGACAGACCTACGAGCAGTACTTC. Translating gives CASSPGQTYEQYF.